This T cell receptor beta chain was obtained from a study of CXCR3-negative and CXCR3-positive naive CD8 T cells. UMI labels and 5' RACE were used to prepare the TRB cDNA libraries. TCRdb re-called the 5' RACE reads; one entry per CDR3 protein, DNA not given. The data include around 61,000 distinct CDR3 sequences; the top ten clones carry roughly 0.74%. General study findings and limits: Memory CD8+ T cell repertoires were far less diverse than both naive subsets. More hydrophobic TRB CDR3s occurred in CXCR3-positive than in CXCR3-negative naive cells. The naive subsets expressed comparable surface CD5, and the authors inferred TCR strength from TRB CDR3 properties.

The CDR3 consists of 14 residues. CDR1 SGHTA and CDR2 FQGNSA come from the germline V gene. To note about this clonotype: The antigen is unknown.

The sequence came from a human donor in good health. Some clones in this sample may be carry-over from other donors' samples. The specimen sequenced was naive CXCR3+ CD8+ T cells from blood. This sample's subset: CD45RO-CCR7+CD27+CD95- naive CD8+ T cells expressing CXCR3 (TNR3+). The chain combines TRBV7-2 with TRBJ2-7; TCRdb picks TRBD1, but there is no DNA to check that call. CDR3 sequence reads: CASSLPYRDYEQYF. The whole variable domain, filled in from reference TRBV7-2 and TRBJ2-7, reads GAGVSQSPSNKVTEKGKDVELRCDPISGHTALYWYRQSLGQGLEFLIYFQGNSAPDKSGLPSDRFSAERTGGSVSTLTIQRTQQEDSAVYLCASSLPYRDYEQYFGPGTRLTVT.